This is a list of T cell receptor beta chains from one sample in a study of cytomegalovirus exposure and HLA in healthy donors. Clones were sequenced by immunoSEQ multiplex PCR, and TCRdb holds only the in-frame ones, with some missing. The table shows 200,000 to 250,000 clones, with around 80% occurring only once. Sequenced input: PBMCs. Receptor source: a male donor in good health and CMV-seronegative. Each CDR3 is given with its conserved first and last residue. A D gene is named only where the DNA matches it firmly. Part of the rows lack a size; the others show once, few, many or a class for expanded clones.

clone_size,d_call,j_call,v_call,cdr3_aa,cdr3_nt
once,-,TRBJ2-3,TRBV5-1,CASSLVMGFGGTDTQYF,TGCGCCAGCAGCTTGGTTATGGGTTTCGGCGGAACAGATACGCAGTATTTT
-,TRBD2,TRBJ2-3,TRBV7-9,CASSSSRLAGVPDTQYF,TGTGCCAGCAGTTCATCCAGACTAGCGGGAGTGCCAGATACGCAGTATTTT
-,-,TRBJ1-2,TRBV11-2,CASSLDGGDYGYTF,TGTGCCAGCAGCCTGGACGGGGGTGACTATGGCTACACCTTC
few,-,TRBJ1-4,TRBV6-5,CASSYSGGNEKLFF,TGTGCCAGCAGTTACTCAGGAGGGAATGAAAAACTGTTTTTT
once,TRBD2,TRBJ2-1,TRBV4-1,CASSQQDLTSGDYNEQFF,TGCGCCAGCAGCCAACAGGATTTGACTAGCGGAGATTACAATGAGCAGTTCTTC
-,-,TRBJ2-7,TRBV11-3,CASRQTFTGMRYEQYF,TGTGCCAGCAGACAAACCTTCACAGGGATGAGGTACGAGCAGTACTTC
-,-,TRBJ2-2,TRBV7-9,CASSLGRAEVGELFF,TGTGCCAGCAGCTTAGGGAGGGCCGAGGTCGGGGAGCTGTTTTTT
few,TRBD1,TRBJ1-1,TRBV7-2,CASSDRTGMNTEAFF,TGTGCCAGCAGCGACAGGACAGGGATGAACACTGAAGCTTTCTTT
-,TRBD1,TRBJ2-5,TRBV2,CASSESRTRGQETQYF,TGTGCCAGCAGTGAATCCCGAACCAGGGGGCAGGAGACCCAGTACTTC
-,TRBD1,TRBJ2-3,TRBV19,CASRDRDRITDTQYF,TGTGCCAGTAGGGACCGGGACAGGATCACAGATACGCAGTATTTT
-,-,TRBJ1-2,TRBV5-4,CASSLDPRGSSYGYTF,TGTGCCAGCAGCTTGGACCCGCGGGGTAGTTCCTATGGCTACACCTTC
few,TRBD1,TRBJ2-5,TRBV25-1,CASSEPRGETQYF,TGTGCCAGCAGTGAACCCAGGGGGGAGACCCAGTACTTC
-,-,TRBJ1-1,TRBV25-1,CASRGLPGVLTEAFF,TGTGCCAGCAGAGGATTACCAGGGGTGTTAACTGAAGCTTTCTTT
-,TRBD1,TRBJ2-1,TRBV7-8,CASSLWGQGANEQFF,TGTGCCAGCAGCTTATGGGGACAGGGGGCCAATGAGCAGTTCTTC
once,-,TRBJ1-4,TRBV25-1,CASVTTFSGNEKLFF,TGTGCCAGCGTCACGACCTTTTCCGGGAATGAAAAACTGTTTTTT
few,-,TRBJ2-1,TRBV7-9,CASSLAAGTNDEQFF,TGTGCCAGCAGCTTAGCGGCAGGGACAAACGATGAGCAGTTCTTC
-,-,TRBJ2-2,TRBV5-1,CASSFVRNTGELFF,TGCGCCAGCAGCTTCGTGAGGAACACCGGGGAGCTGTTTTTT
-,TRBD1,TRBJ1-5,TRBV5-6,CASSPRQGNQPQHF,TGTGCCAGCAGCCCGAGACAGGGGAATCAGCCCCAGCATTTT
-,TRBD1,TRBJ1-5,TRBV7-8,CASSLAGPGQSYQPQHF,TGTGCCAGCAGCTTAGCGGGTCCGGGACAGTCTTATCAGCCCCAGCATTTT
-,TRBD2,TRBJ2-1,TRBV10-3,CAISGTSFSNEQFF,TGTGCCATCAGTGGGACTAGCTTTTCCAATGAGCAGTTCTTC
few,TRBD1,TRBJ2-5,TRBV30,CAWSIPDRPRKRAQYF,TGTGCCTGGAGTATCCCGGACAGGCCACGAAAAAGGGCCCAGTACTTC
-,TRBD2,TRBJ2-7,TRBV7-8,CASSWTSGGRLYEQYF,TGTGCCAGCAGCTGGACCAGCGGCGGGAGGCTGTACGAGCAGTACTTC
-,-,TRBJ2-1,TRBV11-2,CASSLESSGFFEQFF,TGTGCCAGCAGCTTAGAGTCCAGCGGGTTTTTTGAGCAGTTCTTC
-,-,TRBJ1-5,TRBV2,CASSETGEEPQHF,TGTGCCAGCAGTGAAACGGGTGAGGAGCCCCAGCATTTT
-,-,TRBJ2-1,TRBV4-1,CASSRAGGPGGTQFF,TGCGCCAGCAGCCGGGCGGGCGGTCCGGGCGGGACGCAGTTCTTC
once,TRBD2,TRBJ2-5,TRBV27,CASRVLGGEGGPDFETQYF,TGTGCCAGCAGAGTTTTGGGCGGCGAGGGAGGGCCAGATTTTGAGACCCAGTACTTC
few,-,TRBJ1-4,TRBV27,CASKDRAAGNEKLFF,TGTGCCAGCAAAGACCGGGCCGCGGGTAATGAAAAACTGTTTTTT
-,-,TRBJ2-5,TRBV4-2,CASSPRPAGQETQYF,TGTGCCAGCAGCCCGCGTCCAGCGGGCCAAGAGACCCAGTACTTC
-,-,TRBJ2-7,TRBV11-1,CASSPRGGTEQYF,TGTGCCAGCAGCCCGCGGGGTGGGACCGAGCAGTACTTC
once,TRBD1,TRBJ2-1,TRBV5-1,CASSLALGGAYNEQFF,TGCGCCAGCAGCTTGGCCTTAGGGGGCGCTTACAATGAGCAGTTCTTC
-,TRBD2,TRBJ2-5,TRBV7-6,CASSLVSGGETQYF,TGTGCCAGCAGCTTAGTAAGCGGGGGAGAGACCCAGTACTTC
-,-,TRBJ1-1,TRBV6-1,CASSVGGPASRRTEAFF,TGTGCCAGCAGTGTGGGGGGACCAGCCTCGAGGAGAACTGAAGCTTTCTTT
-,-,TRBJ2-5,TRBV7-6,CASSLVGGRGETQYF,TGTGCCAGCAGCTTAGTCGGGGGAAGGGGAGAGACCCAGTACTTC
once,-,TRBJ2-2,TRBV9,CASSVEAGATGELFF,TGTGCCAGCAGCGTAGAAGCAGGGGCCACCGGGGAGCTGTTTTTT
-,TRBD1,TRBJ1-1,TRBV11-2,CASSVGTGQAAFF,TGTGCCAGCAGCGTTGGGACAGGGCAGGCGGCTTTCTTT
-,-,TRBJ2-1,TRBV15,CATSRITPGAREQFF,TGTGCCACCAGCAGAATAACCCCAGGGGCCCGTGAGCAGTTCTTC
-,-,TRBJ2-3,TRBV7-6,CASSRTASTDTQYF,TGTGCCAGCAGCCGGACAGCTAGCACAGATACGCAGTATTTT
-,-,TRBJ1-2,TRBV10-3,CAISEPLPNYGYTF,TGTGCCATCAGTGAGCCTCTCCCTAACTATGGCTACACCTTC
-,TRBD2,TRBJ2-2,TRBV15,CATSRDLPLLAGGPTGELFF,TGTGCCACCAGCAGAGATCTACCCCTACTAGCGGGAGGGCCCACCGGGGAGCTGTTTTTT
few,-,TRBJ1-1,TRBV25-1,CASRRQRNTEAFF,TGTGCCAGCAGGCGACAGAGGAACACTGAAGCTTTCTTT
-,-,TRBJ2-6,TRBV30,CAWSLMNPGIGANVLTF,TGTGCCTGGAGCCTTATGAACCCAGGGATAGGGGCCAACGTCCTGACTTTC
-,TRBD2,TRBJ2-5,TRBV14,CASTRSGRGQETQYF,TGTGCCAGCACTCGAAGCGGGAGGGGCCAAGAGACCCAGTACTTC
-,-,TRBJ2-3,TRBV2,CASSGTKSSTDTQYF,TGTGCCAGCAGTGGGACTAAATCTAGCACAGATACGCAGTATTTT
-,TRBD1,TRBJ2-1,TRBV6-8,CASSSPDREMFF,TGTGCCAGCAGTTCCCCGGACAGGGAAATGTTCTTC
-,TRBD1,TRBJ2-7,TRBV6-5,CASRQGTGNYEQYF,TGTGCCAGCAGGCAAGGGACAGGGAACTACGAGCAGTACTTC
-,-,TRBJ2-1,TRBV5-1,CASSRGRLGSYNEQFF,TGCGCCAGCAGTCGCGGTAGGCTCGGCTCCTACAATGAGCAGTTCTTC
few,-,TRBJ1-1,TRBV5-1,CASSKQNTEAFF,TGCGCCAGCAGCAAGCAGAACACTGAAGCTTTCTTT
few,TRBD1,TRBJ2-3,TRBV2,CASSMRQGADTQYF,TGTGCCAGCAGTATGAGACAGGGAGCAGATACGCAGTATTTT
-,-,TRBJ1-1,TRBV2,CASSKEGDTEAFF,TGTGCCAGCAGTAAAGAGGGGGACACTGAAGCTTTCTTT
-,-,TRBJ2-1,TRBV19,CASSTPGDEQFF,TGTGCCAGTAGTACCCCAGGCGACGAGCAGTTCTTC
-,-,TRBJ2-2,TRBV7-8,CASSRTTRRGNTGELFF,TGTGCCAGCAGCCGGACGACCAGGCGGGGAAACACCGGGGAGCTGTTTTTT
-,TRBD1,TRBJ1-6,TRBV7-6,CASSLLSGQGLGSPLHF,TGTGCCAGCAGCCTATTGTCGGGACAGGGGTTAGGTTCACCCCTCCACTTT
few,-,TRBJ1-1,TRBV28,CASSSPMGGDKSGTEAFF,TGTGCCAGCAGTTCCCCCATGGGGGGGGATAAGTCGGGCACTGAAGCTTTCTTT
once,-,TRBJ2-1,TRBV14,CASSTPGHKYNEQFF,TGTGCCAGCAGCACCCCGGGACATAAGTACAATGAGCAGTTCTTC
-,-,TRBJ2-7,TRBV11-2,CASSNRDFYEQYF,TGTGCCAGCAGCAACCGGGACTTCTACGAGCAGTACTTC
-,TRBD2,TRBJ2-1,TRBV4-1,CASSQVGTSGSSYNEQFF,TGCGCCAGCAGCCAAGTGGGGACTAGCGGGAGCTCCTACAATGAGCAGTTCTTC